This T cell receptor (beta chain) emerged from a study of blood T cell repertoires in COVID-19. How the authors handled the data: Amplification from reference gene primers served as the basis for estimated nucleated cell counts. Using immunoSEQ multiplex PCR, the repertoire was profiled, and TCRdb retains in-frame clones only, with some absent. Clone size and V and J calls were adopted from that table, with D and trimming inferred from the DNA. The data contain approximately 670,000 clones, 70% to 90% of them singletons. This clonotype was obtained from a woman under 30 with acute or convalescent COVID-19. Sequencing input: peripheral blood.

This CDR3 reads CASSPREHNQPQHF. The DNA of the CDR3 is TGTGCCAGCAGTCCCCGGGAGCACAATCAGCCCCAGCATTTT. The chain links TRBV7-6 to TRBJ1-5; D is unclear. The CDR3 extends over 14 amino acids. Per germline, CDR1 SGHVS and CDR2 FNYEAQ. With 6 bases removed from V and 3 bases from J, the gap between germline ends came to 12 bases. Using reference TRBV7-6 and TRBJ1-5 for the parts outside the CDR3, the full variable domain is GAGVSQSPRYKVTKRGQDVALRCDPISGHVSLYWYRQALGQGPEFLTYFNYEAQQDKSGLPNDRFSAERPEGSISTLTIQRTEQRDSAMYRCASSPREHNQPQHFGDGTRLSIL.